The 23 T cell receptor beta chains listed next were all sequenced from one sample in a study of cytomegalovirus exposure and HLA in healthy donors. It was with 60 Vbeta and 13 Jbeta primers that the PCR ran. The assay was immunoSEQ multiplex PCR, and TCRdb's table has in-frame clones only and misses some. This sample's table reports roughly 77,000 clones. The sample was PBMCs. The origin of the receptors is a female donor in good health and CMV-seropositive.

The chain recombines TRBV5-1 with TRBJ1-6; 9 bases align to TRBD1. After removal of 4 bases from V and 11 bases from J, the junction contained 7 bases not matched to a gene. The CDR3 covers 14 residues. Germline values: CDR1 SGHRS, CDR2 YFSETQ. CDR3: CASSAGTGNAPLHF. DNA of the CDR3: TGCGCCAGCAGCGCAGGGACAGGGAACGCACCCCTCCACTTT.

V usage is TRBV9 and J usage is TRBJ2-3; D is ambiguous. Trimming shortened V by 1 base and J by 2 bases, and 11 bases separated the two germline ends. The V gene's germline CDR1 is SGDLS and CDR2 YYNGEE. The CDR3 contains 15 residues. CDR3 region: CASSVLDSPTDTQYF. The DNA of the CDR3 is TGTGCCAGCAGCGTATTAGACTCCCCCACAGATACGCAGTATTTT.

The chain couples TRBV16 to TRBJ1-4, with a tentative D call TRBD1 (5 bases). The CDR3 extends over 15 amino acids. CDR1 is KGHSY and CDR2 is FQNENV in the germline V gene. V dropped 0 bases and J dropped 5 bases, with 10 bases sitting between them. CDR3 in DNA: TGTGCCAGCAGCCAATCGCTAGGGGAAAATGAAAAACTGTTTTTT. The encoded protein is CASSQSLGENEKLFF.

V usage is TRBV29-1 and J usage is TRBJ2-1; the match to TRBD2 covers 10 bases. The CDR3 contains 15 residues. Trimming at V came to 8 bases and at J to 2 bases, leaving 9 bases not matched to a gene. Looked up from germline, CDR1 is SQVTM and CDR2 is ANQGSEA. The CDR3: CSLRSTSGPYNEQFF. Here the CDR3 DNA reads TGCAGCCTCAGATCGACTAGCGGGCCCTACAATGAGCAGTTCTTC.

Turning to this clone: Other nucleotide sequences from this sample produce the same CDR3. The rearrangement links TRBV4-1 to TRBJ2-5; a possible D gene is TRBD1 (6 bases). The germline V gene has CDR1 MGHRA and CDR2 YSYEKL. Trimming cost V 0 bases and J 2 bases, with 16 bases left between them. The CDR3 extends over 17 amino acids. CDR3 residues: CASSQDQGPPLQETQYF. CDR3 coding DNA: TGCGCCAGCAGCCAAGATCAGGGGCCCCCTCTTCAAGAGACCCAGTACTTC.

The CDR3 DNA reads TGCGCCAGCAGCCAGGTCACAGGGGTCGCAGCCTACGAGCAGTACTTC. Amino acids: CASSQVTGVAAYEQYF. The chain has TRBV4-3 and TRBJ2-7, with 7 positions matching TRBD1. From germline, CDR1 is LGHNA and CDR2 YSLEER. The CDR3 spans 16 residues. Losses at the gene ends were 3 bases for V and 2 bases for J; bases not matched to a gene: 10.

Concerning this clone itself: One junction end does not reproduce the germline sequence, and a read error may be involved. The rearrangement joins TRBV7-9 to TRBJ2-1, with a tentative D call TRBD2 (5 bases). Germline loops: CDR1 SEHNR, CDR2 FQNEAQ (reference sequence). This CDR3 has 14 amino acids. CDR3 sequence: CASRPGSSDNEQFF. As DNA, the CDR3 is TGTGCCAGCAGGCCTGGGAGCTCCGACAATGAGCAGTTCTTC.

The chain uses TRBV7-2 and TRBJ2-7; 10 positions match TRBD1. J gave up 2 bases and V 4 bases, and 2 bases lay outside the gene matches. The germline gives CDR1 SGHTA, CDR2 FQGNSA. This CDR3 comprises 14 residues. The CDR3 loop reads CASSWDRGAYEQYF. CDR3 nucleotides: TGTGCCAGCAGCTGGGACAGGGGTGCCTACGAGCAGTACTTC.

This rearrangement joins TRBV28 to TRBJ1-2; the match to TRBD1 covers 7 bases. Germline assignment: CDR1 MDHEN and CDR2 SYDVKM. The CDR3 consists of 12 residues. The V and J ends lost 6 bases and 8 bases, in that order; junction bases with no gene match: 6. CDR3 in amino acids: CASSVTGRGYTF. The CDR3 DNA reads TGTGCCAGCAGCGTGACAGGGCGAGGCTACACCTTC.

The J gene is TRBJ1-1, the V gene TRBV2; possibly TRBD1 for D (6 bases). Trimming removed 7 bases at V and 1 base at J, with 10 bases between. The CDR3 extends over 13 amino acids. Germline CDR1 reads SNHLY; CDR2 reads FYNNEI. CDR3 residues: CASKMGANTEAFF. For the CDR3, the DNA is TGTGCCAGCAAGATGGGGGCGAACACTGAAGCTTTCTTT.

The V call is TRBV10-3, the J call TRBJ2-7; 8 bases match TRBD1. V lost 10 bases and J lost 2; bases outside the gene matches: 4. The V gene's germline CDR1 is ENHRY and CDR2 SYGVKD. The CDR3 is made up of 12 amino acids. The CDR3 here is CATGQGAYEQYF. The CDR3 DNA follows: TGTGCCACCGGACAGGGCGCCTACGAGCAGTACTTC.

The chain recombines TRBV4-1 with TRBJ1-5; D ambiguous. Germline CDR1 MGHRA, CDR2 YSYEKL. Trimming took off 1 base at V and 4 bases at J, with 11 bases between the two ends. The CDR3 has 15 amino acids. The CDR3 spells CASSQGRQKNQPQHF. CDR3 nucleotides: TGCGCCAGCAGCCAAGGTCGCCAGAAGAATCAGCCCCAGCATTTT.

V is TRBV7-9 and J is TRBJ1-1, with D unclear. The CDR3 runs 13 residues. Germline V CDR1 and CDR2: SEHNR, FQNEAQ (reference sequence). The V end was cut by 4 bases, the J end by 0 bases, with 6 bases between. This CDR3 reads CASSSTVNTEAFF. Here the CDR3 DNA reads TGTGCCAGCAGCTCCACAGTGAACACTGAAGCTTTCTTT.

The chain employs TRBV19 and TRBJ1-5, with a weak D call TRBD1 (6 bases). V was pared by 9 bases and J by 11 bases, with 20 bases between. This CDR3 region has 13 residues. In germline, CDR1 is LNHDA, CDR2 SQIVND (reference sequence). The CDR3 DNA sequence: TGTGCCAGGTCGGACAGTCGAGGTATGGCCCAGCATTTT. Translation: CARSDSRGMAQHF.

The genes are TRBV5-1 and TRBJ2-2, with 7 bases that match TRBD2. Trimming removed 0 bases from V and 3 bases from J; junction bases left unmatched: 2. CDR1 SGHRS and CDR2 YFSETQ come from the germline V gene. The CDR3 covers 15 residues. CDR3 nucleotides: TGCGCCAGCAGCTTGGTCCGGGGGGACACCGGGGAGCTGTTTTTT. It yields the protein CASSLVRGDTGELFF. The full variable domain, in which reference TRBV5-1 and TRBJ2-2 provide the parts outside the CDR3, is KAGVTQTPRYLIKTRGQQVTLSCSPISGHRSVSWYQQTPGQGLQFLFEYFSETQRNKGNFPGRFSGRQFSNSRSEMNVSTLELGDSALYLCASSLVRGDTGELFFGEGSRLTVL.

The V gene is TRBV25-1, the J gene TRBJ2-5; no clear D gene. The end of the DNA aligns better with TRBJ2-7, so the J call may be wrong. CDR3 length: 12 amino acids. The V gene's germline CDR1 is MGHDK and CDR2 SYGVNS. CDR3 in amino acids: CASWLGPYEQYF. The CDR3, as DNA: TGTGCCAGTTGGTTGGGCCCCTACGAGCAGTACTTC.

The chain couples TRBV7-2 to TRBJ2-5, with 11 nucleotides matching TRBD2. Germline V gene data show CDR1 as SGHTA and CDR2 as FQGNSA. J was trimmed by 5 bases and V by 5 bases; bases with no gene match: 4. This CDR3 is 14 amino acids long. In DNA form, the CDR3 reads TGTGCCAGCAGCCCGAGGACTAGCGGGGAGACCCAGTACTTC. Encoded protein: CASSPRTSGETQYF. Full variable domain (missing parts from reference TRBV7-2 and TRBJ2-5): GAGVSQSPSNKVTEKGKDVELRCDPISGHTALYWYRQSLGQGLEFLIYFQGNSAPDKSGLPSDRFSAERTGGSVSTLTIQRTQQEDSAVYLCASSPRTSGETQYFGPGTRLLVL.

The V call is TRBV6-5, the J call TRBJ1-1, with D uncertain. The germline V gene encodes CDR1 MNHEY and CDR2 SVGAGI. This CDR3 spans 13 amino acids. With 2 bases removed from V and 1 base from J, the gap between germline ends came to 5 bases. The CDR3 nucleotides read TGTGCCAGCAGTTACCTAGGGAACACTGAAGCTTTCTTT. Encoded protein: CASSYLGNTEAFF.

V usage is TRBV4-1 and J usage is TRBJ1-1; D is unclear. Germline loops: CDR1 MGHRA, CDR2 YSYEKL. V lost 0 bases to trimming and J lost 4 bases, with 18 bases between them. The CDR3 consists of 17 residues. CDR3 sequence (DNA): TGCGCCAGCAGCCAAGATATGGCCCCCTGGGGAGGCACTGAAGCTTTCTTT. This gives the protein CASSQDMAPWGGTEAFF.

This sequence joins TRBV28 and TRBJ2-3, with TRBD1 matching over 7 bases. CDR1 MDHEN and CDR2 SYDVKM come from the germline V gene. V lost 2 bases to trimming and J lost 2 bases; unmatched junction nucleotides: 4. The CDR3 has 15 residues. The CDR3 DNA is TGTGCCAGCAGTTTACGGGACAGCTTCACAGATACGCAGTATTTT. Its translation is CASSLRDSFTDTQYF.

The chain couples TRBV6-6 to TRBJ1-1; D gene uncertain. The germline V gene has CDR1 MNHNY and CDR2 SVGAGI (reference sequence). CDR3 length: 14 amino acids. Trimming took off 7 bases at V and 2 bases at J, with 14 bases between the two ends. CDR3 in DNA: TGTGCCAGCATCGCCGGTAGTCGAAACACTGAAGCTTTCTTT. Residues: CASIAGSRNTEAFF.

The J gene is TRBJ1-4, the V gene TRBV15; TRBD1 matches at 10 bases. Germline V CDR1 and CDR2: LNHNV, YYDKDF (reference sequence). Germline trimming cut 5 bases from V and 7 bases from J; bases unmatched to any gene: 4. This CDR3 has 14 residues. The CDR3 DNA follows: TGTGCCACCAGCCGACAGGGGGCTGGTGAAAAACTGTTTTTT. Its protein is CATSRQGAGEKLFF.

This chain connects TRBV18 to TRBJ2-7; the D gene is possibly TRBD1 (5 bases). Trimming cost V 3 bases and J 5 bases, with 11 bases left between them. Germline lookup yields CDR1 KGHSH and CDR2 LQKENI. This CDR3 is built from 13 residues. The CDR3 loop is CASSPRGQNEQYF. The CDR3 nucleotides are TGTGCCAGCTCACCGCGTGGACAAAACGAGCAGTACTTC.